These T cell receptor beta chains were read from a single sample in a study of cytomegalovirus exposure and HLA in healthy donors. Method: immunoSEQ multiplex PCR; TCRdb's copy keeps in-frame clones and lacks some. Its clone listing holds tens of thousands of clones. Material for sequencing was PBMCs. Receptors originate from a female donor in good health and CMV-seropositive. Each CDR3 is given with its conserved first and last residue. Each record gives: V gene, CDR3 length, J gene, D gene, CDR3 DNA, CDR3 protein. The D gene is left open where the match is weak.

TRBV5-8	16	TRBJ2-3	TRBD2	TGTGCCAGCAGCTTTCGTTTCGGGGGGGAGGGAGATACGCAGTATTTT	CASSFRFGGEGDTQYF
TRBV5-1	14	TRBJ2-7	.	TGCGCCAGCAGCTTGGGTTCAGTCAGCTACGAGCAGTACTTC	CASSLGSVSYEQYF
TRBV29-1	16	TRBJ2-7	TRBD2	TGCAGCGTTCGGACGGTCCGAGCGGGGGGCTCCTACGAGCAGTACTTC	CSVRTVRAGGSYEQYF
TRBV7-7	15	TRBJ2-3	.	TGTGCTAGCAGCCCCGGGTCGGTCTACACAGATACGCAGTATTTT	CASSPGSVYTDTQYF
TRBV9	15	TRBJ2-2	TRBD2	TGTGCCAGCAGCGTAGGGCTAGCGGACACCGGGGAGCTGTTTTTT	CASSVGLADTGELFF
TRBV7-2	14	TRBJ2-1	.	TGTGCCAGCAGCCCGACGGGATTCTACAATGAGCAGTTCTTC	CASSPTGFYNEQFF
TRBV6-1	14	TRBJ1-2	TRBD1	TGTGCCAGCAGAAGCGGACAGGGAGATTATGGCTACACCTTC	CASRSGQGDYGYTF
TRBV5-4	15	TRBJ2-3	TRBD2	TGTGCCAGCAGCGGATTAGCGGGGGAACCAGATACGCAGTATTTT	CASSGLAGEPDTQYF
TRBV6-5	15	TRBJ2-7	TRBD1	TGTGCCAGCAGTTATTCGGGACAGGGGTCATACGAGCAGTACTTC	CASSYSGQGSYEQYF
TRBV5-6	13	TRBJ1-1	.	TGTGCCAGCAGTCCAGGAGGTCGGTCTGAAGCTTTCTTT	CASSPGGRSEAFF
TRBV7-8	13	TRBJ1-1	.	TGTGCCAGCAGTGTAGTCGGAGGCACTGAAGCTTTCTTT	CASSVVGGTEAFF
TRBV6-5	14	TRBJ1-3	.	TGTGCCAGCAGTTACAGAGTCTCTGGAAACACCATATATTTT	CASSYRVSGNTIYF
TRBV6-5	15	TRBJ2-5	.	TGTGCCAGCAGTTCTGCGCCACCGACCCGGGGAACCCAGTACTTC	CASSSAPPTRGTQYF
TRBV18	13	TRBJ2-5	.	TGTGCCAGCTCACCAAGTTGGCTAGAGGGAACGTACTTC	CASSPSWLEGTYF
TRBV7-6	13	TRBJ2-7	.	TGTGCCAGCAGCTTAACCGGGACTCAGCAGCAGTACTTC	CASSLTGTQQQYF
TRBV4-1	15	TRBJ1-3	.	TGCGCCAGCAGCCCCCTGGACACGGGTGGAAACACCATATATTTT	CASSPLDTGGNTIYF
TRBV19	14	TRBJ2-1	.	TGTGCCAGCAGGGGTCACGGCTCCTACAATGAGCAGTTCTTC	CASRGHGSYNEQFF
TRBV7-9	15	TRBJ2-3	TRBD2	TGTGCCAGCAGCTTAGGGGCGGGGGGCCAAGATACGCAGTATTTT	CASSLGAGGQDTQYF
TRBV7-2	18	TRBJ2-5	TRBD2	TGTGCCAGCAGCTTAGTCCCTACTAGCGGGGGGGCCCAAGAGACCCAGTACTTC	CASSLVPTSGGAQETQYF
TRBV6-5	15	TRBJ2-3	TRBD2	TGTGCCAGCAGGGGGACTAGCGGGGGCCCAGATACGCAGTATTTT	CASRGTSGGPDTQYF
TRBV27	13	TRBJ2-7	.	TGTGCCAGCAGTTTACTCCCGGGCTACGAGCAGTACTTC	CASSLLPGYEQYF
TRBV15	16	TRBJ1-5	.	TGTGCCACCAGCAGAGATCGGGGGACGTGGAATCAGCCCCAGCATTTT	CATSRDRGTWNQPQHF
TRBV11-2	15	TRBJ2-3	.	TGTGCCAGCAGCTTAGTGCGGGGCGCCACAGATACGCAGTATTTT	CASSLVRGATDTQYF
TRBV18	13	TRBJ1-5	.	TGTGCCAGCTCACCGGGGGGGCGCCAGCCCCAGCATTTT	CASSPGGRQPQHF
TRBV7-6	14	TRBJ2-2	TRBD1	TGTGCCAGCAGCGTAGGGGGCGCGTTCGGGGAGCTGTTTTTT	CASSVGGAFGELFF
TRBV4-3	15	TRBJ1-2	.	TGCGCCAGCAGCCAAGATTGGCAGGGGCGCTATGGCTACACCTTC	CASSQDWQGRYGYTF
TRBV19	14	TRBJ2-7	.	TGTGCCAGTAGTATTGGGCAGGGCTCCTACGAGCAGTACTTC	CASSIGQGSYEQYF
TRBV19	14	TRBJ2-3	TRBD1	TGTGCCAGTGGGGACAGGGGGAGCACAGATACGCAGTATTTT	CASGDRGSTDTQYF
TRBV9	13	TRBJ2-7	.	TGTGCCAGCAGCGTAGAGGCTAAAGGTAGCCAGTACTTC	CASSVEAKGSQYF
TRBV29-1	13	TRBJ2-4	.	TGCAGCGTTGAGGTCCCCGGAGAAAACATTCAGTACTTC	CSVEVPGENIQYF
TRBV4-2	18	TRBJ2-5	TRBD2	TGTGCCAGCAGCCAAGGGACTAGCGGGAGGGTGTACCAAGAGACCCAGTACTTC	CASSQGTSGRVYQETQYF
TRBV27	14	TRBJ1-2	.	TGTGCCAGATCATACGGGGGTCTCAACTATGGCTACACCTTC	CARSYGGLNYGYTF
TRBV7-9	14	TRBJ1-1	TRBD1	TGTGCCAGCAGCTCGTTGGACAGGGGGGCTGAAGCTTTCTTT	CASSSLDRGAEAFF
TRBV4-3	16	TRBJ1-6	.	TGCGCCAGCAGCCCGGACAGCAGCTCCTATAATTCACCCCTCCACTTT	CASSPDSSSYNSPLHF
TRBV18	14	TRBJ2-7	TRBD2	TGTGCCAGCTCACCAACGGGGGGCTCCTACGAGCAGTACTTC	CASSPTGGSYEQYF